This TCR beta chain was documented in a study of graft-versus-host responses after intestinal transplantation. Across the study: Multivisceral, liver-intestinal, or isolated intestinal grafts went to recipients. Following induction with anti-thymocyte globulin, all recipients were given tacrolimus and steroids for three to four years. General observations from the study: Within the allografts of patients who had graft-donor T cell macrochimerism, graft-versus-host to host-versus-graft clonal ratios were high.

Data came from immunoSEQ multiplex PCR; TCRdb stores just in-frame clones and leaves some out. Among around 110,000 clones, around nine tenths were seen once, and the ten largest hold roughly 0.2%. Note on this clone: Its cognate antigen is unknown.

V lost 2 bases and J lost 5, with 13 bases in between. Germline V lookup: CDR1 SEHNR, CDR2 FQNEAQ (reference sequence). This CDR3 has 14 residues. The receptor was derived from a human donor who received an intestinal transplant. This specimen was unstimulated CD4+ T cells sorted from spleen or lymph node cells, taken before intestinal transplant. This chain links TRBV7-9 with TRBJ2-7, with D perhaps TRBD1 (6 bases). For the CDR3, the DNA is TGTGCCAGCAGCTTACGACAGGAGACTAACGAGCAGTACTTC. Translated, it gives CASSLRQETNEQYF.